Each of the 32 T cell receptor beta chains below was sequenced from the same sample in a study of early T cells in non-severe SARS-CoV-2 infection. TCRdb fed the 5' RACE reads into MiXCR, producing one record per CDR3 protein. Among approximately 71,000 distinct CDR3 sequences listed, 9.5% to 13% were seen once. Sample: whole blood. The receptor source for this set is an adult who was a healthcare worker with PCR-confirmed SARS-CoV-2 infection or an uninfected control (not recorded which).

This clonotype turned up a few times. V gene TRBV11-2 combines with J gene TRBJ2-2; D is unclear. CDR1 is SGHAT and CDR2 is FQNNGV in the germline V gene. The length of the CDR3 is 12 residues. The V end was cut by 2 bases, the J end by 7 bases, with 5 bases between. CDR3 sequence (DNA): TGTGCCAGCAGCTTACAAGGCGGGGAGCTGTTTTTT. It encodes CASSLQGGELFF.

Many counts were recorded for this clonotype. This chain connects TRBV6-1 to TRBJ2-7; no clear D gene. V lost 2 bases and J lost 5, with 13 bases in between. CDR1 MNHNS and CDR2 SASEGT come from the germline V gene. The CDR3 consists of 14 residues. Here the CDR3 reads CASSEPRMVNEQYF. The CDR3 DNA sequence: TGTGCCAGCAGTGAACCTCGCATGGTAAACGAGCAGTACTTC.

This clonotype has a handful of counts. The chain has TRBV20-1 and TRBJ2-3; 9 nucleotides agree with TRBD1. CDR1 is DFQATT and CDR2 is SNEGSKA in the germline V gene (reference sequence). The CDR3 has 14 residues. The V and J ends lost 5 bases and 4 bases, in that order; junction bases with no gene match: 7. In DNA, the CDR3 is TGCAGTGCTGTCCGGGACAGGGTAGCAGATACGCAGTATTTT. Its translation: CSAVRDRVADTQYF.

This chain joins TRBV4-1 and TRBJ2-7; D remains unclear. V lost 1 base and J 6 bases, leaving 10 bases between the germline ends. The germline V gene has CDR1 MGHRA and CDR2 YSYEKL. The length of the CDR3 is 13 residues. CDR3 protein: CASSQVESLEQYF. CDR3 DNA: TGCGCCAGCAGCCAAGTGGAAAGCCTCGAGCAGTACTTC.

Only a few counts were recorded for this clonotype. The chain joins TRBV11-2 to TRBJ2-7; no firm D call. CDR3 length: 14 amino acids. The V and J ends lost 1 base and 4 bases respectively, with 11 bases between them. The germline gives CDR1 SGHAT, CDR2 FQNNGV. The CDR3 spells CASSLGSAAYEQYF. The CDR3 nucleotides read TGTGCCAGCAGCTTAGGGTCGGCGGCTTACGAGCAGTACTTC.

V usage is TRBV7-8 and J usage is TRBJ2-3; TRBD1 might be the D (5 bases). Germline V gene lookup returns CDR1 SGHVS and CDR2 FQNEAQ. This CDR3 region has 12 residues. Trimming left V 6 bases short and J 4 bases short, with 8 bases between. The DNA of the CDR3 is TGTGCCAGCAGTATAGGGGCAGATACGCAGTATTTT. This translates into CASSIGADTQYF.

This clonotype was detected ten times or more. The rearrangement uses TRBV5-1 and TRBJ2-5; D remains ambiguous. V gave up 0 bases and J gave up 3 bases, with 12 bases separating them. The V gene's germline CDR1 is SGHRS and CDR2 YFSETQ. CDR3 length equals 15 residues. The CDR3 DNA follows: TGCGCCAGCAGCTTGGGCCCCCGCTGGGAAGAGACCCAGTACTTC. The encoded protein is CASSLGPRWEETQYF. Full variable domain (rest looked up from reference TRBV5-1 and TRBJ2-5): KAGVTQTPRYLIKTRGQQVTLSCSPISGHRSVSWYQQTPGQGLQFLFEYFSETQRNKGNFPGRFSGRQFSNSRSEMNVSTLELGDSALYLCASSLGPRWEETQYFGPGTRLLVL.

This rearrangement joins TRBV6-2 or TRBV6-3 to TRBJ1-1, with D tentatively TRBD1 (5 bases). Trimming removed 3 bases from V and 6 bases from J, with 14 bases in between. Germline values: CDR1 MNHEY, CDR2 SVGEGT. The CDR3 runs to 14 residues. DNA for the CDR3: TGTGCCAGCAGTTATGGAGGGGCCGGCTCTGAAGCTTTCTTT. Protein: CASSYGGAGSEAFF.

This clonotype came up a few times. The rearrangement uses TRBV28 and TRBJ2-7; 10 nucleotides align to TRBD2. The CDR3 sequence is 15 residues long. Trimming cost V 5 bases and J 3 bases; bases outside gene matches: 7. Per germline, CDR1 MDHEN and CDR2 SYDVKM. CDR3 in DNA: TGTGCCAGCAGTGGCGTCTCTAGCGGGAGCTACGAGCAGTACTTC. This codes for CASSGVSSGSYEQYF.

The gene calls are TRBV2 and TRBJ2-3, with 12 bases lining up with TRBD2. V lost 4 bases, J lost 5 bases, and 7 bases stayed unmatched. The CDR3 runs to 16 residues. Germline-derived CDR1 and CDR2 are SNHLY and FYNNEI. The CDR3 bases are TGTGCCAGCAGTGTCAGACTAGCGGGAGTAGGAGATACGCAGTATTTT. Translated: CASSVRLAGVGDTQYF.

In this sample, this clonotype turned up a few times. This chain connects TRBV11-2 to TRBJ2-1; D is unclear. The germline V gene has CDR1 SGHAT and CDR2 FQNNGV. Between the trimmed V and J ends, which lost 4 bases and 6 bases, there was a span of 13 bases. This CDR3 comprises 14 residues. The CDR3 DNA is TGTGCCAGCAGCTCCTTCGCCGACTTCAATGAGCAGTTCTTC. Translating it yields CASSSFADFNEQFF. Supplemented by reference TRBV11-2 and TRBJ2-1, the full variable domain reads EAGVAQSPRYKIIEKRQSVAFWCNPISGHATLYWYQQILGQGPKLLIQFQNNGVVDDSQLPKDRFSAERLKGVDSTLKIQPAKLEDSAVYLCASSSFADFNEQFFGPGTRLTVL.

The J gene is TRBJ1-2, the V gene TRBV12-3 or TRBV12-4; D gene uncertain. This CDR3 has 15 amino acids. The V end was cut by 5 bases, the J end by 5 bases, with 18 bases between. CDR3 in DNA: TGTGCCAGCAGTCCCGGGCCGGGCAGCGCGTATGGCTACACCTTC. It yields the protein CASSPGPGSAYGYTF.

This clonotype was seen a few times. The J gene is TRBJ1-3, the V gene TRBV3-1, with TRBD1 identical over 10 bases. This CDR3 comprises 15 residues. V was pared by 2 bases and J by 8 bases, with 6 bases of the junction left unmatched. The germline V gene has CDR1 LGHDT and CDR2 YNNKEL (reference sequence). The CDR3 bases are TGTGCCAGCAGCCAAAGACAGGGGGCAGGATACACCATATATTTT. Protein: CASSQRQGAGYTIYF.

The chain recombines TRBV28 with TRBJ2-3, with D perhaps given as TRBD1 or TRBD2 (5 bases each). There are 14 residues in the CDR3. V was pared by 2 bases and J by 3 bases, with 9 bases between. Germline V gene sequence: CDR1 MDHEN, CDR2 SYDVKM. The CDR3, as DNA: TGTGCCAGCAGTTTACAGGGACGGACAGATACGCAGTATTTT. Translated: CASSLQGRTDTQYF.

J is TRBJ2-7 and V is TRBV4-2; D unclear. V lost 1 base and J lost 5, with 12 bases in between. The CDR3 contains 14 residues. Germline V gene sequence: CDR1 LGHNA, CDR2 YNFKEQ. CDR3 amino acids: CASSQGLDPNEQYF. Here the CDR3 DNA reads TGTGCCAGCAGCCAAGGGCTGGACCCAAACGAGCAGTACTTC.

The chain joins TRBV11-2 to TRBJ2-3; D ambiguous. CDR1 and CDR2 from the germline V gene are SGHAT and FQNNGV. This CDR3 comprises 14 residues. The ends were cut back, 2 bases at V and 1 base at J, with 7 bases in the middle. The CDR3: CASSLSAGTDTQYF. The CDR3 coding sequence is TGTGCCAGCAGCTTATCGGCGGGCACAGATACGCAGTATTTT.

This clonotype was recorded many times. The rearrangement links TRBV12-3 or TRBV12-4 to TRBJ2-5; TRBD2 agrees at 7 bases. There are 14 residues in the CDR3. The ends lost 5 bases at V and 1 base at J; junction bases unmatched: 4. CDR3 in amino acids: CASSMSGAQETQYF. CDR3 DNA sequence: TGTGCCAGCAGTATGAGCGGGGCCCAAGAGACCCAGTACTTC.

This chain connects TRBV7-2 to TRBJ2-7; D is uncertain. The CDR3 runs to 13 residues. Germline V gene lookup returns CDR1 SGHTA and CDR2 FQGNSA. The ends were cut back, 5 bases at V and 6 bases at J, with 14 bases in the middle. CDR3 DNA sequence: TGTGCCAGCAGCGCGAACTCCGGCGGCGAGCAGTACTTC. It specifies CASSANSGGEQYF.

This clonotype has at least ten counts. The V and J genes are TRBV20-1 and TRBJ1-5, with D uncertain. CDR1 is DFQATT and CDR2 is SNEGSKA in the germline V gene (reference sequence). CDR3 length: 16 residues. V gave up 0 bases and J gave up 0 bases, with 12 bases separating them. CDR3 DNA sequence: TGCAGTGCTAGAGAGGCAGGCGTATATAGCAATCAGCCCCAGCATTTT. Translating gives CSAREAGVYSNQPQHF.

This clonotype was observed a few times. The rearrangement uses TRBV7-8 and TRBJ2-1, with D tentatively TRBD2 (5 bases). Per germline, CDR1 SGHVS and CDR2 FQNEAQ. V was trimmed by 1 base and J by 9 bases, leaving 10 bases between them. CDR3 length: 13 amino acids. The CDR3 DNA follows: TGTGCCAGCAGCTTAGGGGGAGTGTTTGAGCAGTTCTTC. This sequence encodes CASSLGGVFEQFF.

The CDR3 sequence: CASSLFPGSSYNEQFF. The CDR3 DNA reads TGTGCCAGCAGTTTATTCCCCGGGAGCTCCTACAATGAGCAGTTCTTC. The chain couples TRBV28 to TRBJ2-1; the D gene is possibly TRBD2 (6 bases). V was clipped by 1 base and J by 0 bases, with 10 bases between them. Germline values: CDR1 MDHEN, CDR2 SYDVKM. The CDR3 loop spans 16 amino acids.

This clonotype turned up a few times. V gene TRBV7-2 combines with J gene TRBJ2-1, with a weak D call TRBD2 (5 bases). The CDR3 sequence is 15 residues long. V was clipped by 4 bases and J by 7 bases, with 17 bases between them. The V gene's germline CDR1 is SGHTA and CDR2 FQGNSA. CDR3 amino acids: CASSSRPGSVNEQFF. Here the CDR3 DNA reads TGTGCCAGCAGCTCACGCCCGGGATCGGTTAATGAGCAGTTCTTC.

This clonotype was observed many times. The chain has TRBV29-1 and TRBJ2-1; D is tentatively TRBD1 or TRBD2 (5 bases each). The V gene lost 6 bases and the J gene lost 0 bases, with 12 bases spanning the gap. The germline CDR1 and CDR2 sequences are SQVTM and ANQGSEA. The length of the CDR3 is 14 residues. The CDR3 nucleotides read TGCAGCGTCGCCGCAGGGAGCTCCTACAATGAGCAGTTCTTC. The encoded protein is CSVAAGSSYNEQFF.

At least ten counts were recorded for this clonotype. This chain links TRBV5-1 with TRBJ1-1, with D perhaps TRBD1 (5 bases). V was shortened by 2 bases and J by 3 bases, with 8 bases between the two germline ends. The CDR3 extends over 13 amino acids. Per the germline V gene, CDR1 is SGHRS and CDR2 is YFSETQ. CDR3 sequence reads: CASSLKGDTEAFF. CDR3 DNA: TGCGCCAGCAGCTTAAAAGGGGACACTGAAGCTTTCTTT. Drawing the rest from reference TRBV5-1 and TRBJ1-1, the complete variable domain is KAGVTQTPRYLIKTRGQQVTLSCSPISGHRSVSWYQQTPGQGLQFLFEYFSETQRNKGNFPGRFSGRQFSNSRSEMNVSTLELGDSALYLCASSLKGDTEAFFGQGTRLTVV.

This clonotype showed up just a few times. The V and J genes are TRBV20-1 and TRBJ2-1; the match to TRBD2 covers 7 bases. Germline CDR1 and CDR2: DFQATT and SNEGSKA (reference sequence). This CDR3 contains 14 residues. V gave up 3 bases and J gave up 3 bases; unmatched junction bases: 5. The CDR3 bases are TGCAGTGCTAGTAAGGGACTACTCTACAATGAGCAGTTCTTC. It codes for CSASKGLLYNEQFF.

A few counts support this clonotype. The chain is built from TRBV6-2 or TRBV6-3 and TRBJ2-7; TRBD2 matches 9 bases. Trimming took 4 bases from V and 3 from J; bases not matched to a gene: 7. This CDR3 is built from 15 residues. In germline, CDR1 is MNHEY, CDR2 SVGEGT. In DNA form, the CDR3 reads TGTGCCAGCAGTTCGGGGACTAGCCCGGTCTACGAGCAGTACTTC. The encoded protein is CASSSGTSPVYEQYF.

V is TRBV28 and J is TRBJ2-7; no clear D. The CDR3 runs 13 residues. The germline gives CDR1 MDHEN, CDR2 SYDVKM. With 3 bases removed from V and 0 bases from J, the gap between germline ends came to 6 bases. DNA of the CDR3: TGTGCCAGCAGTTTGGGCAACTCCTACGAGCAGTACTTC. Translated, it gives CASSLGNSYEQYF.

This clonotype was seen ten or more times. The rearrangement uses TRBV12-3 or TRBV12-4 and TRBJ1-1; TRBD1 is a possible D gene (5 bases). The V end lost 5 bases, the J end lost 7 bases, and 17 bases lay between the germline ends. The CDR3 sequence is 14 residues long. The CDR3 is CASSPRRQGGEAFF. In DNA, the CDR3 is TGTGCCAGCAGTCCGCGGCGTCAGGGCGGTGAAGCTTTCTTT.

This clonotype was detected many times. V and J are TRBV20-1 and TRBJ2-7; D is undetermined. Per the germline V gene, CDR1 is DFQATT and CDR2 is SNEGSKA (reference sequence). The V and J ends lost 3 bases and 1 base respectively, with 4 bases between them. The CDR3 covers 11 residues. CDR3 nucleotides: TGCAGTGCTAGCGAGTCCTACGAGCAGTACTTC. Translated, it gives CSASESYEQYF.

The genes are TRBV7-2 and TRBJ2-3; 7 positions match TRBD2. V shed 4 bases and J 0 bases; nucleotides not matched to a gene: 4. The CDR3 contains 15 residues. Germline V gene data show CDR1 as SGHTA and CDR2 as FQGNSA. The chain's CDR3 is CASSSLAESTDTQYF. The CDR3 DNA sequence: TGTGCCAGCAGCTCCCTAGCGGAGAGCACAGATACGCAGTATTTT.

This clonotype occurred many times. The CDR3 loop is CASKGGVQSYEQYF. The CDR3 nucleotides are TGTGCCAGCAAGGGCGGGGTTCAATCCTACGAGCAGTACTTC. This chain joins TRBV2 and TRBJ2-7; tentative D call: TRBD2 (6 bases). The CDR3 length is 14 residues. V dropped 7 bases and J dropped 1 base, with 14 bases sitting between them. The germline gives CDR1 SNHLY, CDR2 FYNNEI.

This clonotype was observed a single time. This chain joins TRBV4-3 and TRBJ1-3; D call uncertain. V lost 1 base and J 0 bases, leaving 22 bases between the germline ends. CDR1 and CDR2 (germline): LGHNA, YSLEER. CDR3 length equals 20 residues. CDR3 loop: CASSQVPVPSFSSSGNTIYF. As DNA, the CDR3 is TGCGCCAGCAGCCAAGTCCCAGTCCCCTCATTCTCGAGCTCTGGAAACACCATATATTTT.